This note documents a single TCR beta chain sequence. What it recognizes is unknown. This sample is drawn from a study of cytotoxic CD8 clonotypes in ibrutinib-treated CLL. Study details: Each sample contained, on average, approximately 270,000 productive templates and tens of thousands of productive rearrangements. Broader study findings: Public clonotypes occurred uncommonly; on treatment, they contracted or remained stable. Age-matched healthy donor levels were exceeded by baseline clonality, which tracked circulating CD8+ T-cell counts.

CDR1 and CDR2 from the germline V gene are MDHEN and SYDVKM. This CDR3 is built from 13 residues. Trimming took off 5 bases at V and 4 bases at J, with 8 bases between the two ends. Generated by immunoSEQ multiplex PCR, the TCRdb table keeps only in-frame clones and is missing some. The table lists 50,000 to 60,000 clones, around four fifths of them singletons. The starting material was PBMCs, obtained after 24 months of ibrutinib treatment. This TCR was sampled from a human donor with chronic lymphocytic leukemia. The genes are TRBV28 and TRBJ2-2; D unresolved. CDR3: CASSHESTGELFF. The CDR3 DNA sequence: TGTGCCAGCAGTCACGAGAGCACCGGGGAGCTGTTTTTT.